The clone carrying this TCR beta chain was found many times. This sample is drawn from a study of T-cell reconstitution after alpha-beta-depleted transplantation in children. This CDR3 spans 13 amino acids. J lost 7 bases, V lost 8 bases, and 8 bases had no gene match. Germline loops: CDR1 SQVTM, CDR2 ANQGSEA. Preparation of the TCRbeta library involved a method that used unique molecular identifiers. TCRdb re-called the PCR reads with MiXCR, one entry per CDR3 protein. The table shows a few hundred thousand distinct CDR3 sequences, with 13% occurring only once. This clonotype was obtained from a human donor who donated a stem cell graft to a child with Fanconi anemia. This material consisted of PBMCs, taken from the stem cell graft. The chain is built from TRBV29-1 and TRBJ2-1, with 10 positions matching TRBD2. CDR3 region: CSFSGGAANEQFF. Written as DNA, the CDR3 is TGCAGCTTCAGCGGGGGGGCGGCTAATGAGCAGTTCTTC.